These 25 T cell receptor beta chains share one sample of origin, sequenced in a study of shared clonotypes between healthy human individuals (dated by TCRdb to about 2020). Libraries were built with the immunoSEQ multiplex PCR assay. What TCRdb holds here is the immuneACCESS table cut down to in-frame rearrangements. Part of the clones is not present; checked against another copy, under half of the missing clones reflect an unresolved V gene, and the others are unexplained. The sample profile shows approximately 530,000 clones; about 96% of them were found once. The ten top clones hold about 0.054% of the sample. The sequencing sample was made of naive CD4+ T cells sorted from blood. Read against the paper, the sample's cell subset or site label means: CD45RA+ positively selected. These receptor sequences come from a woman aged 25 to 39 in good health.

V usage is TRBV28 and J usage is TRBJ1-5, with D perhaps TRBD1 (5 bases). The V end was cut by 6 bases, the J end by 3 bases, with 12 bases between. This CDR3 is 14 amino acids long. The germline V gene encodes CDR1 MDHEN and CDR2 SYDVKM. As DNA, the CDR3 is TGTGCCAGCAGCTCCGACAGCAACAATCAGCCCCAGCATTTT. It codes for CASSSDSNNQPQHF.

The rearrangement links TRBV27 to TRBJ2-7; tentatively, D is TRBD1 (6 bases). Germline assignment: CDR1 MNHEY and CDR2 SMNVEV (reference sequence). CDR3 length: 13 amino acids. V lost 3 bases and J lost 2, with 8 bases in between. CDR3 coding DNA: TGTGCCAGCAGTTTCCAGGGGCCCTACGAGCAGTACTTC. Protein product: CASSFQGPYEQYF.

The rearrangement uses TRBV9 and TRBJ2-6; 12 positions match TRBD2. Looked up from germline, CDR1 is SGDLS and CDR2 is YYNGEE. The J segment lost 1 base and the V segment lost 3 bases, leaving 8 bases of the junction unmatched. The CDR3 is 19 residues long. In DNA, the CDR3 is TGTGCCAGCAGCGAGGGACTAGCGGGCCGCCTGTCTGGGGCCAACGTCCTGACTTTC. This translates into CASSEGLAGRLSGANVLTF.

In this sample, this clone turned up once. This sequence joins TRBV7-8 and TRBJ2-7, with D perhaps matching TRBD2 (7 bases). V lost 0 bases to trimming and J lost 3 bases, with 12 bases between them. The CDR3 loop spans 15 amino acids. Germline V gene lookup returns CDR1 SGHVS and CDR2 FQNEAQ. Here the CDR3 DNA reads TGTGCCAGCAGCTTAGCCCGGGGGGCCATCTACGAGCAGTACTTC. Protein product: CASSLARGAIYEQYF.

The rearrangement joins TRBV5-1 to TRBJ1-1; D possibly corresponds to TRBD1 (5 bases). Between the trimmed V and J ends, which lost 0 bases and 5 bases, there was a span of 14 bases. Per germline, CDR1 SGHRS and CDR2 YFSETQ. The CDR3 consists of 15 residues. The CDR3 nucleotides are TGCGCCAGCAGCTTGGCTCCCACCAGGGATACTGAAGCTTTCTTT. Encoded protein: CASSLAPTRDTEAFF.

This clone was seen just once. The V and J genes are TRBV10-1 and TRBJ2-2, with 8 bases aligning to TRBD2. The CDR3 has 16 amino acids. J was trimmed by 6 bases and V by 3 bases; bases with no gene match: 9. Germline V gene data show CDR1 as WNHNN and CDR2 as SYGVQD (reference sequence). The CDR3: CASSDSGTFPAGELFF. The CDR3 nucleotides read TGCGCCAGCAGTGATAGCGGGACATTCCCCGCCGGGGAGCTGTTTTTT.

This CDR3 is CASSVYRVEQFF. The CDR3 nucleotides are TGTGCCAGCAGTGTCTACAGGGTTGAGCAGTTCTTC. J is TRBJ2-1 and V is TRBV6-1, with a weak D call TRBD1 (6 bases). The CDR3 length is 12 residues. Germline V CDR1 and CDR2: MNHNS, SASEGT. V gave up 4 bases and J gave up 9 bases, with 10 bases separating them.

The chain carries TRBV9 and TRBJ1-1; D remains ambiguous. Trimming removed 6 bases from V and 4 bases from J, with 19 bases in between. The CDR3 is 15 amino acids. Germline V gives CDR1 SGDLS, CDR2 YYNGEE. In DNA, the CDR3 is TGTGCCAGCACGGGCGCTAGTGGTAGCGGCACTGAAGCTTTCTTT. Protein sequence: CASTGASGSGTEAFF.

The rearrangement joins TRBV2 to TRBJ1-5, with D unresolved. CDR1 SNHLY and CDR2 FYNNEI come from the germline V gene. Trimming cost V 1 base and J 6 bases, with 10 bases left between them. The CDR3 is 14 residues long. As DNA, the CDR3 is TGTGCCAGCAGTGAAGAACGGCAAGGTCAGCCCCAGCATTTT. Residues: CASSEERQGQPQHF.

This clone showed up just a few times. V and J are TRBV2 and TRBJ1-2; the D is unclear. This CDR3 comprises 12 residues. Germline CDR1 SNHLY, CDR2 FYNNEI. V was trimmed by 6 bases and J by 0 bases, leaving 5 bases between them. Written as DNA, the CDR3 is TGTGCCAGCAGCACAACTAACTATGGCTACACCTTC. It encodes CASSTTNYGYTF.

V and J are TRBV7-6 and TRBJ2-1, with D possibly TRBD2 on 5 matching bases. Trimming took 7 bases from V and 8 from J, leaving 21 bases between them. The CDR3 loop spans 15 amino acids. Germline CDR1 and CDR2: SGHVS and FNYEAQ. The CDR3 DNA follows: TGTGCCAGCACGAAAGGGTGGCGCGTTAGCGATGAGCAGTTCTTC. Translation: CASTKGWRVSDEQFF.

The chain carries TRBV5-6 and TRBJ2-3; the D gene is possibly TRBD2 (6 bases). V lost 4 bases to trimming and J lost 1 base, with 19 bases between them. Germline V gene lookup returns CDR1 SGHDT and CDR2 YYEEEE. The length of the CDR3 is 17 residues. CDR3 sequence reads: CASSLAITGVRTDTQYF. In DNA form, the CDR3 reads TGTGCCAGCAGCCTAGCTATCACGGGAGTGCGCACAGATACGCAGTATTTT. The whole variable domain, filled in from reference TRBV5-6 and TRBJ2-3, reads DAGVTQSPTHLIKTRGQQVTLRCSPKSGHDTVSWYQQALGQGPQFIFQYYEEEERQRGNFPDRFSGHQFPNYSSELNVNALLLGDSALYLCASSLAITGVRTDTQYFGPGTRLTVL.

V usage is TRBV14 and J usage is TRBJ1-3; D not certain. V was clipped by 0 bases and J by 0 bases, with 12 bases between them. This CDR3 has 17 amino acids. Germline V gene data show CDR1 as SGHDN and CDR2 as FVKESK. CDR3 loop: CASSQDPGRLSGNTIYF. The CDR3 nucleotides are TGTGCCAGCAGCCAAGATCCTGGACGGCTCTCTGGAAACACCATATATTTT.

The V gene is TRBV7-9, the J gene TRBJ2-6; D is possibly TRBD1 (5 bases). This CDR3 has 16 amino acids. The ends were cut back, 6 bases at V and 0 bases at J, with 12 bases in the middle. The germline gives CDR1 SEHNR, CDR2 FQNEAQ (reference sequence). Here the CDR3 reads CASRTGQPSGANVLTF. In DNA, the CDR3 is TGTGCCAGCAGAACAGGCCAGCCCTCTGGGGCCAACGTCCTGACTTTC.

V gene TRBV28 combines with J gene TRBJ2-7; D may be TRBD1 (5 bases). There are 15 residues in the CDR3. Looked up from germline, CDR1 is MDHEN and CDR2 is SYDVKM. V gave up 6 bases and J gave up 2 bases, with 17 bases separating them. This CDR3 reads CASRGSGRAPYEQYF. The CDR3 DNA sequence: TGTGCCAGCAGGGGGTCTGGCAGGGCCCCCTACGAGCAGTACTTC. The full variable domain, with the rest looked up from reference TRBV28 and TRBJ2-7, is DVKVTQSSRYLVKRTGEKVFLECVQDMDHENMFWYRQDPGLGLRLIYFSYDVKMKEKGDIPEGYSVSREKKERFSLILESASTNQTSMYLCASRGSGRAPYEQYFGPGTRLTVT.

The chain is built from TRBV7-2 and TRBJ2-5, with D perhaps matching TRBD1 (6 bases). V lost 1 base and J 1 base, leaving 13 bases between the germline ends. Looked up from germline, CDR1 is SGHTA and CDR2 is FQGNSA. The CDR3 is made up of 16 amino acids. The CDR3 loop reads CASSLVQGSSQETQYF. In nucleotides, the CDR3 is TGTGCCAGCAGCTTAGTCCAGGGGTCATCCCAAGAGACCCAGTACTTC.

This clone was observed once. V and J are TRBV7-6 and TRBJ2-2; weak D call: TRBD2 (5 bases). Trimming cost V 3 bases and J 2 bases, with 13 bases left between them. The CDR3 runs to 16 residues. Germline V lookup: CDR1 SGHVS, CDR2 FNYEAQ. The DNA of the CDR3 is TGTGCCAGCAGCTTGGGCCCTAGCCCTAACACCGGGGAGCTGTTTTTT. This encodes CASSLGPSPNTGELFF. Based on the CDR3 plus reference TRBV7-6 and TRBJ2-2, the full variable domain is GAGVSQSPRYKVTKRGQDVALRCDPISGHVSLYWYRQALGQGPEFLTYFNYEAQQDKSGLPNDRFSAERPEGSISTLTIQRTEQRDSAMYRCASSLGPSPNTGELFFGEGSRLTVL.

This chain connects TRBV7-9 to TRBJ2-7; D possibly corresponds to TRBD2 (5 bases). V was pared by 1 base and J by 9 bases, with 19 bases between. Germline V gene lookup returns CDR1 SEHNR and CDR2 FQNEAQ (reference sequence). The CDR3 extends over 15 amino acids. The CDR3 DNA reads TGTGCCAGCAGCTTAGGGACTCTGGGGTCTAGTGGGCAGTACTTC. Encoded protein: CASSLGTLGSSGQYF. The full variable domain, its missing parts supplied by reference TRBV7-9 and TRBJ2-7, is DTGVSQNPRHKITKRGQNVTFRCDPISEHNRLYWYRQTLGQGPEFLTYFQNEAQLEKSRLLSDRFSAERPKGSFSTLEIQRTEQGDSAMYLCASSLGTLGSSGQYFGPGTRLTVT.

This chain's CDR3 is CASSQSPTSAPLDEQFF. CDR3 nucleotide sequence: TGCGCCAGCAGCCAAAGTCCGACTAGCGCGCCTCTGGATGAGCAGTTCTTC. This chain connects TRBV4-1 to TRBJ2-1; TRBD2 matches at 8 bases. From germline, CDR1 is MGHRA and CDR2 YSYEKL. The CDR3 is made up of 17 amino acids. The ends lost 2 bases at V and 8 bases at J; junction bases unmatched: 14.

The chain links TRBV5-5 to TRBJ2-7, with 9 bases identical to TRBD1. J lost 3 bases, V lost 0 bases, and 7 bases had no gene match. The CDR3 loop spans 16 amino acids. CDR1 SGHKS and CDR2 YYEKEE come from the germline V gene (reference sequence). In nucleotides, the CDR3 is TGTGCCAGCAGCTTGGCCCTTATGGACAGGGGCTACGAGCAGTACTTC. It is translated as CASSLALMDRGYEQYF.

The chain is built from TRBV28 and TRBJ2-1; D is perhaps TRBD2 (5 bases). Germline CDR1 and CDR2: MDHEN and SYDVKM. The V gene lost 4 bases and the J gene lost 9 bases, with 19 bases spanning the gap. This CDR3 contains 15 residues. This chain's CDR3 is CASSSAGARGFEQFF. The CDR3 DNA reads as TGTGCCAGCAGTTCTGCAGGAGCCAGAGGGTTTGAGCAGTTCTTC.

This rearrangement joins TRBV9 to TRBJ1-3, with D tentatively TRBD1 (5 bases). CDR1 and CDR2 from the germline V gene are SGDLS and YYNGEE. CDR3 length equals 16 residues. V was pared by 2 bases and J by 0 bases, with 12 bases between. The CDR3 protein is CASSVQGALSGNTIYF. The CDR3 coding sequence is TGTGCCAGCAGCGTGCAGGGCGCGCTCTCTGGAAACACCATATATTTT.

The chain carries TRBV28 and TRBJ2-1; 10 nucleotides agree with TRBD1. V trimming: 5 bases; J trimming: 12 bases; junction bases outside the gene matches: 1. CDR1 is MDHEN and CDR2 is SYDVKM in the germline V gene. This CDR3 region has 11 residues. CDR3 nucleotides: TGTGCCAGCAGTCGACAGGGGGCGCAGTTCTTC. Translating gives CASSRQGAQFF.

The rearrangement uses TRBV7-8 and TRBJ1-1; 8 positions agree with TRBD1. Germline CDR1 and CDR2: SGHVS and FQNEAQ. After removal of 3 bases from V and 3 bases from J, the junction contained 0 bases not matched to a gene. CDR3 size: 13 residues. CDR3 loop: CASSLTGDTEAFF. CDR3 coding DNA: TGTGCCAGCAGCTTGACAGGGGACACTGAAGCTTTCTTT.

The chain couples TRBV28 to TRBJ2-7; D perhaps matches TRBD2 (5 bases). Germline V lookup: CDR1 MDHEN, CDR2 SYDVKM. The CDR3 has 13 amino acids. Deletions cut 4 bases from V and 2 bases from J, with 9 bases between. The CDR3 sequence is CASSSASPYEQYF. The DNA for the CDR3 is TGTGCCAGCAGTTCCGCTAGCCCCTACGAGCAGTACTTC.